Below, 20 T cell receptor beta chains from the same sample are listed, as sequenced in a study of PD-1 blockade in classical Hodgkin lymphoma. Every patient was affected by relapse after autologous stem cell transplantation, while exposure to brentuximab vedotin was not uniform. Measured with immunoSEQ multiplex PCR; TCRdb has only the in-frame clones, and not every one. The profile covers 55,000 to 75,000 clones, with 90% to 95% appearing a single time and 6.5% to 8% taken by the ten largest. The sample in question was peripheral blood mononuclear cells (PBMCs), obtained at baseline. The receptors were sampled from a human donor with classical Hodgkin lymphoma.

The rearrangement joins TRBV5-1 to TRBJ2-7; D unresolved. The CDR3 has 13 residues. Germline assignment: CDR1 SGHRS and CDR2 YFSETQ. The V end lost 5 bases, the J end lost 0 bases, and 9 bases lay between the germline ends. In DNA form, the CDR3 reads TGCGCCAGCAGGCCCGGCCTCTCCTACGAGCAGTACTTC. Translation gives CASRPGLSYEQYF.

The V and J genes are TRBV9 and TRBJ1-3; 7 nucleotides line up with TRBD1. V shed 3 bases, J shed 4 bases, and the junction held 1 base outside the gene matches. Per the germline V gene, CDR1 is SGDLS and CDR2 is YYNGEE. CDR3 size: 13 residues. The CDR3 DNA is TGTGCCAGCAGCGCGGACAGGGGAAACACCATATATTTT. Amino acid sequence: CASSADRGNTIYF.

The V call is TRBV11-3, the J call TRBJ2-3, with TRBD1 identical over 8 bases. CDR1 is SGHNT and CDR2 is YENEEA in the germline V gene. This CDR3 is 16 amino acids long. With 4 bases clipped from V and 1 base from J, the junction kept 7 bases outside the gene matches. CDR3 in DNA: TGTGCCAGCAGCTCGGGACAGGACTTGGGCACAGATACGCAGTATTTT. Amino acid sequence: CASSSGQDLGTDTQYF.

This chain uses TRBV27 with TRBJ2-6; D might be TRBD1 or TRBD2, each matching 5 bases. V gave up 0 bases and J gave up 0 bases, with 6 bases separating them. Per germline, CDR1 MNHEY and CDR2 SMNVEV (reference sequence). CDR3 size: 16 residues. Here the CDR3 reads CASSLSRGSGANVLTF. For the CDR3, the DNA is TGTGCCAGCAGTTTATCGAGGGGCTCTGGGGCCAACGTCCTGACTTTC. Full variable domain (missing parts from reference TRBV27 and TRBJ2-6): EAQVTQNPRYLITVTGKKLTVTCSQNMNHEYMSWYRQDPGLGLRQIYYSMNVEVTDKGDVPEGYKVSRKEKRNFPLILESPSPNQTSLYFCASSLSRGSGANVLTFGAGSRLTVL.

CDR3 sequence (DNA): TGCAGCGTTGAAGGACCCCGGACAGGGACCCGAAAGACCCAGTACTTC. It yields the protein CSVEGPRTGTRKTQYF. The chain recombines TRBV29-1 with TRBJ2-5; 8 nucleotides agree with TRBD1. The V segment lost 1 base and the J segment 6 bases; nucleotides outside the gene matches: 13. This CDR3 spans 16 amino acids. CDR1 SQVTM and CDR2 ANQGSEA come from the germline V gene.

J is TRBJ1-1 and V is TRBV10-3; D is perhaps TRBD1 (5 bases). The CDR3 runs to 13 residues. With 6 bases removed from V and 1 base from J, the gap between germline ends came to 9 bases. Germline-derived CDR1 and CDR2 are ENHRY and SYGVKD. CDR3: CAISPDRNTEAFF. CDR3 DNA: TGTGCCATCAGCCCCGACAGGAACACTGAAGCTTTCTTT.

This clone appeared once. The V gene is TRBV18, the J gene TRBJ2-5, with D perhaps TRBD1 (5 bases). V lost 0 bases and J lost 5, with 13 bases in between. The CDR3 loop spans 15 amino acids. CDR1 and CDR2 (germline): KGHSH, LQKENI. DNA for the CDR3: TGTGCCAGCTCACCACCTGCCAGGGCAGGGGAGACCCAGTACTTC. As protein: CASSPPARAGETQYF.

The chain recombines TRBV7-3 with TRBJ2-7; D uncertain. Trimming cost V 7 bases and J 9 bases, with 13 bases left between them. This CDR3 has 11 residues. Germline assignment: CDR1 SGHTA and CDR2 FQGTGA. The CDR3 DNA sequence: TGTGCCAGCATCCTTAGCTTGGGGCAGTACTTC. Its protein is CASILSLGQYF. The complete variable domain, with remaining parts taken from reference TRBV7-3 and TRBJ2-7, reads GAGVSQTPSNKVTEKGKYVELRCDPISGHTALYWYRQSLGQGPEFLIYFQGTGAADDSGLPNDRFFAVRPEGSVSTLKIQRTERGDSAVYLCASILSLGQYFGPGTRLTVT.

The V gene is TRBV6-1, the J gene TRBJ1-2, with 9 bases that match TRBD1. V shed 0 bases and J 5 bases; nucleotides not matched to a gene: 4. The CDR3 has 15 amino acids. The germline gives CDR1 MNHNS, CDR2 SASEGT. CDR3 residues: CASSEARTGAYGYTF. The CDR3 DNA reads TGTGCCAGCAGTGAAGCTCGGACAGGGGCTTATGGCTACACCTTC.

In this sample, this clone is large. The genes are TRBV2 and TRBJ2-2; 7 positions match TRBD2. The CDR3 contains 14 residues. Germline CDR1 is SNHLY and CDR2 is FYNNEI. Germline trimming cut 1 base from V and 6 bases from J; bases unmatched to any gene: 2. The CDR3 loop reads CASSEVTSPGELFF. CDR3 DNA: TGTGCCAGCAGTGAAGTGACTAGCCCCGGGGAGCTGTTTTTT.

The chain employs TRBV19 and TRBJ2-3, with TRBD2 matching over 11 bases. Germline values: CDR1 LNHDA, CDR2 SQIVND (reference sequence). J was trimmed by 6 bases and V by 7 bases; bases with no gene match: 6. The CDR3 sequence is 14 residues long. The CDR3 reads CASTIAGGSDTQYF. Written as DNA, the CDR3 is TGTGCCAGTACCATAGCGGGGGGGTCGGATACGCAGTATTTT.

The CDR3 protein is CASSYNIGELFF. The CDR3 DNA sequence: TGTGCCAGCAGTTACAACATAGGGGAGCTGTTTTTT. V is TRBV6-5 and J is TRBJ2-2, with D uncertain. This CDR3 spans 12 amino acids. CDR1 is MNHEY, CDR2 SVGAGI, per germline. Deletions cut 2 bases from V and 8 bases from J, with 6 bases between.

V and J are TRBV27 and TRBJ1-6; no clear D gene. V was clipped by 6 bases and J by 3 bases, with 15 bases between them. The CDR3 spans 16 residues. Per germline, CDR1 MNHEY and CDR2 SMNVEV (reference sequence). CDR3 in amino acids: CASREMREHYNSPLHF. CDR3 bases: TGTGCCAGCAGGGAAATGCGAGAGCACTATAATTCACCCCTCCACTTT.

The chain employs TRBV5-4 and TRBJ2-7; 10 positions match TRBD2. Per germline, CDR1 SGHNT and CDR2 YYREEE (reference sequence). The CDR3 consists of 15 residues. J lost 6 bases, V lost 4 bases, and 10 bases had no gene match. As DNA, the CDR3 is TGTGCCAGCAGCCCTCTAGCGGGAGAGGGGACCGAGCAGTACTTC. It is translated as CASSPLAGEGTEQYF.

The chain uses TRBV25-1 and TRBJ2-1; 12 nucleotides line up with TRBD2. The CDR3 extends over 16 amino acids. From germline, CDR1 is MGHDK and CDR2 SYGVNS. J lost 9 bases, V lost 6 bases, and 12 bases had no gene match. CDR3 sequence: CASRTTGGLAGSEQFF. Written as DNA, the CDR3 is TGTGCCAGCAGGACAACAGGGGGACTAGCGGGCAGTGAGCAGTTCTTC.

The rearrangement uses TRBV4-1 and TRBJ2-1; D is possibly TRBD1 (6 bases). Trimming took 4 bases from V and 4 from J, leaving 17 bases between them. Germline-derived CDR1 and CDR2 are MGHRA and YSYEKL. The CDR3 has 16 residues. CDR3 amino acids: CASSRGVGAKYNEQFF. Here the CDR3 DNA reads TGCGCCAGCAGCCGAGGTGTGGGGGCTAAATACAATGAGCAGTTCTTC.

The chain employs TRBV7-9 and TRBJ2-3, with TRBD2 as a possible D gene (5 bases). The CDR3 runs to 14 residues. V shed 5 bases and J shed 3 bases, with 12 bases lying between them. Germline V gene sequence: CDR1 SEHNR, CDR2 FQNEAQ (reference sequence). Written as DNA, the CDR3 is TGTGCCAGCAGCCAATCGGGGTCGACAGATACGCAGTATTTT. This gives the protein CASSQSGSTDTQYF. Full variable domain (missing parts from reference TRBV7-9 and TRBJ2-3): DTGVSQNPRHKITKRGQNVTFRCDPISEHNRLYWYRQTLGQGPEFLTYFQNEAQLEKSRLLSDRFSAERPKGSFSTLEIQRTEQGDSAMYLCASSQSGSTDTQYFGPGTRLTVL.

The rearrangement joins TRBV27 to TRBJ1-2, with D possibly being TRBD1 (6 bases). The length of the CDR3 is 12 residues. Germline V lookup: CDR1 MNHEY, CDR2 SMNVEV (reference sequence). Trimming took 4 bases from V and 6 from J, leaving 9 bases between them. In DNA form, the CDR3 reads TGTGCCAGCAGTTCACACAGGGATGGCTACACCTTC. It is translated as CASSSHRDGYTF.

CDR3 nucleotides: TGTGCCAGCAGTGAGCTAGGGCCGACAGATGAGCAGTTCTTC. Translated, it gives CASSELGPTDEQFF. This rearrangement joins TRBV25-1 to TRBJ2-1, with a possible D match to TRBD1 (5 bases). The germline V gene has CDR1 MGHDK and CDR2 SYGVNS. The CDR3 is made up of 14 amino acids. Trimming left V 3 bases short and J 8 bases short, with 14 bases between.

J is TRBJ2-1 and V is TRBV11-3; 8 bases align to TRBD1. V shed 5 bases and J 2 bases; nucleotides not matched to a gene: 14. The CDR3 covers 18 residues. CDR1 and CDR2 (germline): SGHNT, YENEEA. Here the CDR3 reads CASSPGQGWDIAYNEQFF. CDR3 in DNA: TGTGCCAGCAGCCCCGGACAGGGATGGGATATAGCCTACAATGAGCAGTTCTTC. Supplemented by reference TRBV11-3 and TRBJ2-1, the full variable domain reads EAGVVQSPRYKIIEKKQPVAFWCNPISGHNTLYWYLQNLGQGPELLIRYENEEAVDDSQLPKDRFSAERLKGVDSTLKIQPAELGDSAVYLCASSPGQGWDIAYNEQFFGPGTRLTVL.